The 8 T cell receptor beta chains reported below all come from one sample, sequenced in a study of cytomegalovirus exposure and HLA in healthy donors (TCRdb year 2017). To prepare the library, the immunoSEQ multiplex PCR assay was applied. For the multiplex PCR, a mixture combining 60 forward primers for TCR Vbeta segments and 13 reverse primers for TCR Jbeta segments was used. Held by TCRdb, this immuneACCESS table contains in-frame sequences only and omits some clones. Under half of the omission traces to an unresolved V gene where checked; the cause of the rest is unknown. The sample has about 76,000 clones on record, 78% of them singletons. Approximately 8.9% of the sample is in the top ten clones. Sequenced: PBMCs. These receptors originate from a woman aged 40 to 49 in good health and CMV-seropositive.

V gene TRBV28 combines with J gene TRBJ1-4; D ambiguous. The CDR3 totals 15 residues. V was trimmed by 5 bases and J by 3 bases, leaving 13 bases between them. Looked up from germline, CDR1 is MDHEN and CDR2 is SYDVKM. The CDR3 loop reads CASSPQFAANEKLFF. For the CDR3, the DNA is TGTGCCAGCAGTCCCCAATTCGCAGCTAATGAAAAACTGTTTTTT.

The J gene is TRBJ2-7, the V gene TRBV13; TRBD1 agrees at 9 bases. Per the germline V gene, CDR1 is PRHDT and CDR2 is FYEKMQ (reference sequence). The CDR3 totals 15 residues. V lost 4 bases and J lost 1; bases outside the gene matches: 5. DNA of the CDR3: TGTGCCAGCAGCTCGGGACAGGGTGGATCCTACGAGCAGTACTTC. Its translation: CASSSGQGGSYEQYF.

This CDR3 reads CASSLRTDTQYF. As DNA, the CDR3 is TGTGCCAGCAGCCTACGGACAGATACGCAGTATTTT. This rearrangement joins TRBV5-4 to TRBJ2-3; D is unresolved. The CDR3 loop spans 12 amino acids. V was shortened by 4 bases and J by 3 bases, with 6 bases between the two germline ends. CDR1 and CDR2 from the germline V gene are SGHNT and YYREEE (reference sequence).

The chain uses TRBV28 and TRBJ2-7; D possibly corresponds to TRBD1 (5 bases). Per the germline V gene, CDR1 is MDHEN and CDR2 is SYDVKM. Trimming removed 1 base at V and 1 base at J, with 8 bases between. This CDR3 spans 14 amino acids. This chain's CDR3 is CASSLLQGSYEQYF. The CDR3 DNA reads as TGTGCCAGCAGTTTATTGCAGGGTTCCTACGAGCAGTACTTC. The full variable domain, in which reference TRBV28 and TRBJ2-7 provide the parts outside the CDR3, is DVKVTQSSRYLVKRTGEKVFLECVQDMDHENMFWYRQDPGLGLRLIYFSYDVKMKEKGDIPEGYSVSREKKERFSLILESASTNQTSMYLCASSLLQGSYEQYFGPGTRLTVT.

The chain couples TRBV19 to TRBJ2-7; possible D gene TRBD2, 5 bases. Trimming cost V 5 bases and J 3 bases, with 8 bases left between them. Germline V gene lookup returns CDR1 LNHDA and CDR2 SQIVND (reference sequence). The CDR3 sequence is 12 residues long. CDR3 in DNA: TGTGCCAGTAGTTACCGGGACTACGAGCAGTACTTC. This encodes CASSYRDYEQYF.

The chain has TRBV5-1 and TRBJ2-5; 11 nucleotides agree with TRBD2. CDR1 and CDR2 (germline): SGHRS, YFSETQ. With 3 bases clipped from V and 0 bases from J, the junction kept 10 bases outside the gene matches. The CDR3 runs 18 residues. DNA for the CDR3: TGCGCCAGCAGCTCGGATAGCGGGGGGGCCCGGTACCAAGAGACCCAGTACTTC. Translation gives CASSSDSGGARYQETQYF.

This chain connects TRBV9 to TRBJ1-5; D is perhaps TRBD1 (5 bases). In germline, CDR1 is SGDLS, CDR2 YYNGEE. Trimming cost V 4 bases and J 6 bases, with 17 bases left between them. The CDR3 contains 15 residues. The chain's CDR3 is CASSTSGRRGQPQHF. The CDR3 coding sequence is TGTGCCAGCAGCACGTCGGGGAGGAGGGGTCAGCCCCAGCATTTT.

This clone was found a few times. V is TRBV5-6 and J is TRBJ1-1; 7 bases line up with TRBD1. J lost 0 bases, V lost 4 bases, and 6 bases had no gene match. This CDR3 is built from 15 residues. Looked up from germline, CDR1 is SGHDT and CDR2 is YYEEEE. This CDR3 is CASSLTGALNTEAFF. The CDR3 DNA reads as TGTGCCAGCAGCCTTACAGGGGCGTTGAACACTGAAGCTTTCTTT.